This T cell receptor (beta chain) comes out of a study of T cell responses to AZD1222 COVID-19 vaccine. Regarding the study as a whole: Only after the peak T cell response were repertoires sampled. The study found vaccine-associated CD4 TCRs spanning spike, dominant at 160-218 and 743-854. Reportedly, nearly half of unique spike TCRs recognized epitopes outside B.1.351/B.1.1.7 mutations. Clonal diversity was possibly underestimated, and white British individuals and females predominated among donors.

The V and J ends lost 3 bases and 2 bases respectively, with 3 bases between them. This CDR3 has 12 residues. The germline CDR1 and CDR2 sequences are SNHLY and FYNNEI. Measured with immunoSEQ multiplex PCR; TCRdb has only the in-frame clones, and not every one. The table shows fewer than 55,000 clones, with 65% to 85% occurring only once. About this clone itself: What it binds is unknown.

The receptor's source is an adult in good health. Sequences were derived from peripheral blood, sampled on day 0 of MenACWY control vaccination. The chain recombines TRBV2 with TRBJ2-3, with no clear D. CDR3 region: CASSEYTDTQYF. The CDR3 region has the DNA TGTGCCAGCAGTGAGTACACAGATACGCAGTATTTT.